Detailed here is one T cell receptor (beta chain). This sample was included in a study of blood T cell repertoires in COVID-19. Study-wide context: COVID-19 samples, acute and convalescent, were from the United States, Italy and Spain. PBMCs, B-cell-depleted T cells, or T cells were the source of the cDNA or gDNA that made up the material.

As originally analysed: Reference gene primer amplification gave estimated nucleated cell counts. The method was immunoSEQ multiplex PCR; TCRdb's version includes in-frame clones alone and lacks a portion of them. V, J and clone size were drawn from that table, and D and trimming were deduced from the DNA. The sample includes roughly 100,000 clones, around 90% seen only once; the top ten take roughly 3.6%. Sequencing was done on a sample of peripheral blood. This TCR was recovered from a woman aged 55 to 70 with acute or convalescent COVID-19.

In nucleotides, the CDR3 is TGTGCCAGCCGTTCCAGGGGACATCTCTACGAGCAGTACTTC. Translated: CASRSRGHLYEQYF. The chain joins TRBV6-5 to TRBJ2-7; possible D gene TRBD1, 6 bases. V lost 8 bases and J lost 3, with 17 bases in between. This CDR3 is 14 amino acids long. Germline CDR1 reads MNHEY; CDR2 reads SVGAGI.